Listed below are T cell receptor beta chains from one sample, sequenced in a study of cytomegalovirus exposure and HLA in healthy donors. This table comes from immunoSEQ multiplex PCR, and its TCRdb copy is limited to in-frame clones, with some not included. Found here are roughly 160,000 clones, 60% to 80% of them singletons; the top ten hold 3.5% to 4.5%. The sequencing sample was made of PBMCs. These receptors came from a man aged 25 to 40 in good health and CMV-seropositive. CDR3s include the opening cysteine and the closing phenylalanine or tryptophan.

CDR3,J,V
CASSIEARGADEQYF,TRBJ2-7,TRBV19
CASTPGLENTEAFF,TRBJ1-1,TRBV6-1
CASSQVEGGNTEAFF,TRBJ1-1,TRBV4-1
CASSLPGSGEQYF,TRBJ2-7,TRBV7-9
CATRETVGQPQHF,TRBJ1-5,TRBV28
CASHRGQGYTGELFF,TRBJ2-2,TRBV5-1
CASSLGGRADSPLHF,TRBJ1-6,TRBV7-2
CASSLRQLDTEAFF,TRBJ1-1,TRBV7-3
CSVLSVDTQYF,TRBJ2-3,TRBV29-1
CASSGATGQETQYF,TRBJ2-5,TRBV2
CASRGGGSAEAFF,TRBJ1-1,TRBV27
CASSLVLAGTYEQYF,TRBJ2-7,TRBV5-4
CASSWGGITYEQYF,TRBJ2-7,TRBV7-6
CASSASGGRNEQFF,TRBJ2-1,TRBV6-5
CASSRSRGTSDRDTQYF,TRBJ2-3,TRBV11-2
CASSSPTGTVNTGELFF,TRBJ2-2,TRBV5-1
CASTFPTFYSGNTIYF,TRBJ1-3,TRBV9
CATSRDREGARETQYF,TRBJ2-5,TRBV15
CASSTVGDTQPQHF,TRBJ1-5,TRBV7-9
CASSSRQGETGELFF,TRBJ2-2,TRBV6-6
CASSPGQGALTNEKLFF,TRBJ1-4,TRBV5-4
CASSYSGSFGEQFF,TRBJ2-1,TRBV6-5
CASSTQGDTQYF,TRBJ2-3,TRBV18
CASSGQANSPLHF,TRBJ1-6,TRBV6-6
CASSLRGSTEAFF,TRBJ1-1,TRBV7-6
CASSDSAGGLDTQYF,TRBJ2-3,TRBV6-4
CASSEPGLAYHEQFF,TRBJ2-1,TRBV19
CASSPGAEEGWSSTEAFF,TRBJ1-1,TRBV7-6
CASSEGGGMREYEQYF,TRBJ2-7,TRBV6-1
CAISDFVWPNEQFF,TRBJ2-1,TRBV10-3
CASSPHPTAYEQYF,TRBJ2-7,TRBV4-1
CATLLGNTEAFF,TRBJ1-1,TRBV15
CASSAGPRTDTQYF,TRBJ2-3,TRBV25-1
CASSKQGVDGYTF,TRBJ1-2,TRBV27
CASSLAEGTGANVLTF,TRBJ2-6,TRBV7-2
CASRVIYNEQFF,TRBJ2-1,TRBV12-2
CASSLGGRRQDSYNEQFF,TRBJ2-1,TRBV5-1
CAWSADSGNTIYF,TRBJ1-3,TRBV30
CASSFRLGGTEAFF,TRBJ1-1,TRBV6-5
CASSLDPLYEQYF,TRBJ2-7,TRBV7-9
CASSLHPGQGDTGELFF,TRBJ2-2,TRBV4-1
CAIGGSRGQEQYF,TRBJ2-7,TRBV10-3
CASMYREKGNEQFF,TRBJ2-1,TRBV2
CASSLRLAGNEQFF,TRBJ2-1,TRBV5-6
CASRDSYEQYF,TRBJ2-7,TRBV5-1
CASSPSTGSYEQYF,TRBJ2-7,TRBV7-9
CASSEAGQTNEKLFF,TRBJ1-4,TRBV2
CAWSGLGTGNQPQHF,TRBJ1-5,TRBV30
CASSLSSGGQYEQYF,TRBJ2-7,TRBV7-6